Listed below are T cell receptor beta chains from one sample, sequenced in a study of T cell changes during pregnancy in multiple sclerosis. Method: immunoSEQ multiplex PCR; TCRdb's copy keeps in-frame clones and lacks some. This sample has 18,000 or so clones, with roughly 91% found just once. This sample comprised CD4+ T cells from peripheral blood mononuclear cells, obtained in the first trimester of pregnancy. The receptors stem from a female donor in good health, enrolled as a control in a pregnancy study. The conserved cysteine and the conserved F or W are not part of the CDR3 here.

v_call	j_call	cdr3_aa
TRBV7-2	TRBJ2-1	ASSPGTSWTEQF
TRBV7-8	TRBJ1-2	ASSSIRDYGYT
TRBV10-3	TRBJ2-2	AISRLAEDTGELF
TRBV6-6	TRBJ1-2	ASSLQGNYGYT
TRBV4-1	TRBJ1-4	ASSHHQGMGEKLF
TRBV18	TRBJ1-2	ASSPRQDYGYT
TRBV7-2	TRBJ2-1	ASSPRGAGEPYNEQF
TRBV5-1	TRBJ2-5	ASSETSLETQY
TRBV4-3	TRBJ1-1	ASSQDLPRTEAF
TRBV9	TRBJ2-7	ASSVGSGSSYEQY
TRBV6-4	TRBJ1-5	ASSLSGLGNQPQH
TRBV18	TRBJ1-1	ASSPIRAGWGNTEAF
TRBV27	TRBJ1-2	ASRPRPEAGRGYT
TRBV5-4	TRBJ1-1	ATQSQGAHTEAF
TRBV18	TRBJ2-2	ASSPPSFSGELF
TRBV2	TRBJ1-6	ASSEQEQQNNSPLH
TRBV19	TRBJ1-4	ASSLIGTFEKLF
TRBV10-3	TRBJ1-2	AISEYRARLAGYGYT
TRBV15	TRBJ2-3	ATSSRLAGGSDTQY
TRBV7-2	TRBJ2-3	ASSPGQGADTQY
TRBV5-1	TRBJ2-2	ASKEPSGITGELF
TRBV18	TRBJ2-3	ASSPPGQPGDTQY
TRBV7-2	TRBJ2-3	ASSLTSFPSQY
TRBV5-8	TRBJ2-1	ASSSGTGLYNEQF
TRBV7-9	TRBJ1-2	ASSSGGQRYGYT
TRBV14	TRBJ2-7	ASSQDLGRSDEQY
TRBV30	TRBJ1-2	AWSVGGGGYGYT
TRBV18	TRBJ2-7	ASSPDRGLGNEQY
TRBV18	TRBJ2-7	ASSPRTGGDEQY
TRBV6-5	TRBJ2-7	ASSWGGAYEQY
TRBV15	TRBJ1-4	ATSTGQGILEKLF
TRBV6-5	TRBJ2-1	ASNNGRSYNEQF
TRBV5-4	TRBJ1-1	ASRTDRGTEAF
TRBV6-5	TRBJ2-2	ASTPDRVNTGELF
TRBV28	TRBJ1-5	ASRFGGGNQPQH
TRBV19	TRBJ2-4	ASSIYSLGAGAAKNIQY
TRBV7-2	TRBJ2-1	ASSPRASGVSEQF
TRBV9	TRBJ2-3	ASSAQGASTDTQY
TRBV4-1	TRBJ1-4	ASRPRQGFNEKLF
TRBV27	TRBJ2-2	ASSFWQNTGELF
TRBV19	TRBJ2-1	ASSHGRVYNEQF
TRBV7-2	TRBJ2-5	ASSSRVKETQY
TRBV5-1	TRBJ2-3	ASSLEGVDTQY
TRBV6-5	TRBJ1-1	ASSQGQTTEAF
TRBV5-1	TRBJ2-2	ASSVALTSGSDRAGELF